These 9 T cell receptor beta chains share one sample of origin, sequenced in a study of shared clonotypes between healthy human individuals. Assay: immunoSEQ multiplex PCR; the TCRdb copy retains only in-frame clones and omits some. The sample yields a few hundred thousand clones, roughly 97% seen once. Source material: naive CD4+ T cells sorted from blood. Documented subset: CD45RA+ positively selected. The source of these receptors is a woman between 25 and 40 years old in good health.

The rearrangement uses TRBV5-5 and TRBJ1-2; D ambiguous. Germline V CDR1 and CDR2: SGHKS, YYEKEE (reference sequence). The CDR3 runs to 15 residues. V was shortened by 0 bases and J by 4 bases, with 13 bases between the two germline ends. CDR3 sequence (DNA): TGTGCCAGCAGCTTGGCCTATGTAGTCGTCTATGGCTACACCTTC. It specifies CASSLAYVVVYGYTF.

The table lists this clone with a count of one. This chain uses TRBV29-1 with TRBJ1-1; D might be TRBD1 (6 bases). The V gene lost 4 bases and the J gene lost 4 bases, with 16 bases spanning the gap. Germline V gene data show CDR1 as SQVTM and CDR2 as ANQGSEA. The CDR3 contains 14 residues. CDR3 DNA sequence: TGCAGCGTTGTAGGGGGGCGCGGCGTCACTGAAGCTTTCTTT. Its translation: CSVVGGRGVTEAFF. Filled out from reference TRBV29-1 and TRBJ1-1, the complete variable domain reads SAVISQKPSRDICQRGTSLTIQCQVDSQVTMMFWYRQQPGQSLTLIATANQGSEATYESGFVIDKFPISRPNLTFSTLTVSNMSPEDSSIYLCSVVGGRGVTEAFFGQGTRLTVV.

J is TRBJ2-1 and V is TRBV5-1; TRBD2 aligns across 10 bases. V lost 4 bases, J lost 8 bases, and 12 bases stayed unmatched. CDR1 and CDR2 (germline): SGHRS, YFSETQ. CDR3 length equals 16 residues. This chain's CDR3 is CASSLLAGGLRDEQFF. CDR3 in DNA: TGCGCCAGCAGCCTATTAGCGGGAGGCCTCAGGGATGAGCAGTTCTTC.

The V call is TRBV6-6, the J call TRBJ1-5; TRBD1 agrees at 8 bases. The CDR3 is 14 residues long. Germline V gene lookup returns CDR1 MNHNY and CDR2 SVGAGI (reference sequence). J lost 7 bases, V lost 7 bases, and 9 bases had no gene match. CDR3 nucleotides: TGTGCCAGCACCGAACGGACAGGGCAGCAGCCCCAGCATTTT. Translation: CASTERTGQQPQHF.

This clone showed up just once. The chain employs TRBV19 and TRBJ1-1; D call uncertain. V lost 5 bases and J 0 bases, leaving 13 bases between the germline ends. Germline V gene sequence: CDR1 LNHDA, CDR2 SQIVND (reference sequence). CDR3 length: 15 residues. The CDR3 DNA sequence: TGTGCCAGTAGTTATCAAGGGAGACTGAACACTGAAGCTTTCTTT. It codes for CASSYQGRLNTEAFF. Full variable domain (outside the CDR3, taken from reference TRBV19 and TRBJ1-1): DGGITQSPKYLFRKEGQNVTLSCEQNLNHDAMYWYRQDPGQGLRLIYYSQIVNDFQKGDIAEGYSVSREKKESFPLTVTSAQKNPTAFYLCASSYQGRLNTEAFFGQGTRLTVV.

The chain joins TRBV4-1 to TRBJ1-3; 7 nucleotides line up with TRBD1. V gave up 3 bases and J gave up 0 bases; unmatched junction bases: 8. Germline-derived CDR1 and CDR2 are MGHRA and YSYEKL. The CDR3 consists of 17 residues. The CDR3 spells CASSQPRDSRSGNTIYF. The CDR3 DNA is TGCGCCAGCAGCCAGCCCCGGGACAGCCGCTCTGGAAACACCATATATTTT.

The chain carries TRBV21-1 and TRBJ2-7; no DNA check was done on the table's D call, TRBD1. TRBV21-1 is a recognized pseudogene. This CDR3 spans 14 amino acids. This CDR3 reads CASTRDTSLYEQYF. For the CDR3, the DNA is TGTGCCAGCACTCGGGACACCAGCTTGTACGAGCAGTACTTC.

This clone appeared a single time. The chain employs TRBV2 and TRBJ2-5; the D is unclear. With the DNA end fitting TRBJ2-7 better, the J assignment may be wrong. The CDR3 totals 13 residues. Per germline, CDR1 SNHLY and CDR2 FYNNEI. The CDR3 DNA sequence: TGTGCCAGCAGTGAGGATGAGACCACCGAGCAGTACTTC. This translates into CASSEDETTEQYF.

The chain employs TRBV19 and TRBJ1-5; D call uncertain. CDR1 is LNHDA, CDR2 SQIVND, per germline (reference sequence). Trimming removed 3 bases from V and 7 bases from J, with 7 bases in between. The CDR3 runs 12 residues. The CDR3 nucleotides are TGTGCCAGTAGTATTATTCTACAGCCCCAGCATTTT. This codes for CASSIILQPQHF.